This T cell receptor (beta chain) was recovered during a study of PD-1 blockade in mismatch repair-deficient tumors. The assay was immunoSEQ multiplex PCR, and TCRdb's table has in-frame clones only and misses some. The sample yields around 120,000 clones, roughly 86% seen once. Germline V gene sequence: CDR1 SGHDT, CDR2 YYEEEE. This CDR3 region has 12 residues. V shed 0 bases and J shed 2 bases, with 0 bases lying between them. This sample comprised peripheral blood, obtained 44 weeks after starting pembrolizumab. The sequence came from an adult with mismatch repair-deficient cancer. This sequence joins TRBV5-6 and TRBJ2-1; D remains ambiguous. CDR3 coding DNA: TGTGCCAGCAGCTTGGCCTACAATGAGCAGTTCTTC. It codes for CASSLAYNEQFF.